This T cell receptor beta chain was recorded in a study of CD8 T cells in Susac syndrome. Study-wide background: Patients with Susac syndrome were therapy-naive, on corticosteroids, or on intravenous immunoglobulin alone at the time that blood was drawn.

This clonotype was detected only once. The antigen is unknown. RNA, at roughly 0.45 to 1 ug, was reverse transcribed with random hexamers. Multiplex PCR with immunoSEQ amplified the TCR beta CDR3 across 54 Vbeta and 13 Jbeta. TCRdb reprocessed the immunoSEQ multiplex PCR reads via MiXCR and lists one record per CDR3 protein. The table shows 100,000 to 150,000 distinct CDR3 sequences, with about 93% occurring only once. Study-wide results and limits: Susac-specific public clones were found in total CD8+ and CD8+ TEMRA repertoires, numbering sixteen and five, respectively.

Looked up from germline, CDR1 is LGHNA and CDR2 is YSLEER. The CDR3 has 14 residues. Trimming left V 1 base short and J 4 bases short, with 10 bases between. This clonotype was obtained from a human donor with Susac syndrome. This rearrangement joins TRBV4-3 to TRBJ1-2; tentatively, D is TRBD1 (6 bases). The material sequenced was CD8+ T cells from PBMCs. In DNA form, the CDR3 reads TGCGCCAGCAGCCAAGCTACGACAGGCTATGGCTACACCTTC. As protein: CASSQATTGYGYTF.